One sample yielded the 30 T cell receptor beta chains listed below, sequenced in a study of blood T cell repertoires in COVID-19. Profiled with immunoSEQ multiplex PCR; TCRdb holds only in-frame clones, not every one. This sample yields some 180,000 clones, of which 75% to 90% are seen a single time; roughly 6.2% belongs to the top ten. Sequencing was performed on PBMCs or T cells enriched from blood (not recorded which). Every receptor here comes from a man aged 40-49 years who had recovered from COVID-19.

This clone is a singleton in its sample. The chain uses TRBV20-1 and TRBJ1-1, with D uncertain. The CDR3 extends over 14 amino acids. Trimming took 3 bases from V and 5 from J, leaving 16 bases between them. Germline assignment: CDR1 DFQATT and CDR2 SNEGSKA (reference sequence). The CDR3 region has the DNA TGCAGTGCTAGTTGGAGGGTTCGAGGAACTGAAGCTTTCTTT. Its protein product is CSASWRVRGTEAFF.

The chain links TRBV7-3 to TRBJ2-1, with TRBD2 identical over 12 bases. With V trimmed by 5 bases and J by 9 bases, 5 bases remained unmatched. Germline lookup yields CDR1 SGHTA and CDR2 FQGTGA. The CDR3 sequence is 14 residues long. The CDR3 here is CASSLTSGSSEQFF. The CDR3 nucleotides read TGTGCCAGCAGCCTGACTAGCGGGAGCAGTGAGCAGTTCTTC. Using reference TRBV7-3 and TRBJ2-1 for the parts outside the CDR3, the full variable domain is GAGVSQTPSNKVTEKGKYVELRCDPISGHTALYWYRQSLGQGPEFLIYFQGTGAADDSGLPNDRFFAVRPEGSVSTLKIQRTERGDSAVYLCASSLTSGSSEQFFGPGTRLTVL.

The V and J genes are TRBV29-1 and TRBJ1-2; D not certain. The V gene lost 3 bases and the J gene lost 0 bases, with 8 bases spanning the gap. Germline V CDR1 and CDR2: SQVTM, ANQGSEA. The CDR3 sequence is 13 residues long. The CDR3 here is CSVDNPANYGYTF. CDR3 DNA sequence: TGCAGCGTTGATAATCCAGCTAACTATGGCTACACCTTC. Drawing the rest from reference TRBV29-1 and TRBJ1-2, the complete variable domain is SAVISQKPSRDICQRGTSLTIQCQVDSQVTMMFWYRQQPGQSLTLIATANQGSEATYESGFVIDKFPISRPNLTFSTLTVSNMSPEDSSIYLCSVDNPANYGYTFGSGTRLTVV.

The chain couples TRBV5-8 to TRBJ2-3; D gene uncertain. Per the germline V gene, CDR1 is SGHTS and CDR2 is YDEGEE. This CDR3 has 15 residues. V was pared by 0 bases and J by 2 bases, with 10 bases between. The CDR3 nucleotides read TGTGCCAGCAGCTTGGCCAGGCTAAACACAGATACGCAGTATTTT. Amino acid sequence: CASSLARLNTDTQYF.

This clone came up a few times. V usage is TRBV6-2 or TRBV6-3 and J usage is TRBJ2-7; 9 positions match TRBD2. The V gene end was trimmed by 5 bases and the J gene end by 3 bases; junction bases not matched to a gene: 5. Per the germline V gene, CDR1 is MNHEY and CDR2 is SVGEGT. This CDR3 region has 14 residues. CDR3 nucleotide sequence: TGTGCCAGCAGTGGACTAGCGCCGAACTACGAGCAGTACTTC. Translation: CASSGLAPNYEQYF.

The chain recombines TRBV6-5 with TRBJ1-1; 8 nucleotides line up with TRBD1. The CDR3 loop spans 11 amino acids. V was pared by 8 bases and J by 10 bases, with 6 bases of the junction left unmatched. CDR1 is MNHEY and CDR2 is SVGAGI in the germline V gene. CDR3 bases: TGTGCCAGCCAGGGACAGGAACGAGCTTTCTTT. Encoded protein: CASQGQERAFF.

The V gene is TRBV3-1 (or the pseudogene TRBV3-2), the J gene TRBJ1-3, with D unclear. Trimming pared 0 bases from V and 4 bases from J, leaving 13 bases between. The germline gives CDR1 LGHDT, CDR2 YNNKEL (reference sequence). This CDR3 has 16 residues. CDR3: CASSQDSTALGNTIYF. CDR3 bases: TGTGCCAGCAGCCAAGATTCTACCGCCTTGGGAAACACCATATATTTT.

This chain links TRBV9 with TRBJ2-7; perhaps TRBD2 as D (5 bases). Germline values: CDR1 SGDLS, CDR2 YYNGEE. Trimming cost V 3 bases and J 6 bases, with 10 bases left between them. The CDR3 is made up of 12 amino acids. CDR3 residues: CASSGRGLEQYF. The CDR3 nucleotides are TGTGCCAGCAGCGGGAGAGGACTCGAGCAGTACTTC.

The rearrangement uses TRBV4-1 and TRBJ1-1; D possibly corresponds to TRBD1 (5 bases). CDR3 size: 12 residues. Trimming took 1 base from V and 10 from J, leaving 10 bases between them. Germline V CDR1 and CDR2: MGHRA, YSYEKL. CDR3 protein: CASSQGPGGAFF. In DNA, the CDR3 is TGCGCCAGCAGCCAAGGGCCGGGGGGAGCTTTCTTT.

The rearrangement joins TRBV12-5 to TRBJ2-1, with TRBD2 matching over 11 bases. CDR3 size: 17 residues. Trimming cost V 4 bases and J 2 bases; bases outside gene matches: 7. The germline gives CDR1 LGHNT, CDR2 FRNRAP. The CDR3 reads CASGSRLAGGPYNEQFF. DNA of the CDR3: TGTGCTAGTGGTTCTCGTTTAGCGGGAGGGCCCTACAATGAGCAGTTCTTC.

This clone was counted once. The rearrangement uses TRBV19 and TRBJ1-1, with 11 bases fitting TRBD1. Looked up from germline, CDR1 is LNHDA and CDR2 is SQIVND (reference sequence). The CDR3 contains 14 residues. J gave up 1 base and V 10 bases, and 5 bases lay outside the gene matches. The CDR3 here is CAIRTGGWNTEAFF. CDR3 sequence (DNA): TGTGCCATCAGGACAGGGGGCTGGAACACTGAAGCTTTCTTT. The full variable domain, rest sourced from reference TRBV19 and TRBJ1-1, is DGGITQSPKYLFRKEGQNVTLSCEQNLNHDAMYWYRQDPGQGLRLIYYSQIVNDFQKGDIAEGYSVSREKKESFPLTVTSAQKNPTAFYLCAIRTGGWNTEAFFGQGTRLTVV.

The rearrangement uses TRBV7-9 and TRBJ2-2; 9 bases line up with TRBD1. This CDR3 has 15 amino acids. Germline V lookup: CDR1 SEHNR, CDR2 FQNEAQ (reference sequence). The V segment lost 4 bases and the J segment 5 bases; nucleotides outside the gene matches: 5. The CDR3 reads CASSSRTGDTGELFF. The DNA of the CDR3 is TGTGCCAGCAGCTCCAGGACAGGGGATACCGGGGAGCTGTTTTTT.

This chain joins TRBV19 and TRBJ1-4; no clear D. Germline assignment: CDR1 LNHDA and CDR2 SQIVND (reference sequence). The CDR3 length is 14 residues. V was cut by 6 bases and J by 3 bases, with 11 bases left in between. CDR3 amino acids: CASSLQRANEKLFF. CDR3 coding DNA: TGTGCCAGTAGCCTACAGAGAGCTAATGAAAAACTGTTTTTT.

This chain joins TRBV27 and TRBJ2-2; tentatively, D is TRBD2 (5 bases). Germline V gene lookup returns CDR1 MNHEY and CDR2 SMNVEV (reference sequence). V gave up 5 bases and J gave up 5 bases, with 9 bases separating them. There are 13 residues in the CDR3. CDR3: CASSDTGTGELFF. The CDR3 region has the DNA TGTGCCAGCAGTGACACGGGGACCGGGGAGCTGTTTTTT.

V gene TRBV5-1 combines with J gene TRBJ2-7, with D possibly TRBD2 on 6 matching bases. The germline V gene has CDR1 SGHRS and CDR2 YFSETQ. This CDR3 region has 15 residues. V was trimmed by 0 bases and J by 0 bases, leaving 10 bases between them. The CDR3 is CASSLGGVNSYEQYF. The CDR3 nucleotides are TGCGCCAGCAGCTTGGGCGGGGTAAACTCCTACGAGCAGTACTTC.

The chain has TRBV4-1 and TRBJ1-1, with D tentatively TRBD1 (6 bases). CDR1 MGHRA and CDR2 YSYEKL come from the germline V gene. V was pared by 5 bases and J by 2 bases, with 15 bases between. This CDR3 comprises 15 residues. CDR3 amino acids: CASSLRTGTNTEAFF. CDR3 sequence (DNA): TGCGCCAGCAGCTTGAGAACAGGGACCAACACTGAAGCTTTCTTT.

The rearrangement joins TRBV7-2 to TRBJ2-7, with 15 bases fitting TRBD2. The CDR3 runs to 16 residues. CDR1 and CDR2 (germline): SGHTA, FQGNSA. V lost 5 bases and J lost 3; bases outside the gene matches: 5. Here the CDR3 DNA reads TGTGCCAGCAGCCGCTGGACTAGCGGGAGGGACTACGAGCAGTACTTC. It encodes CASSRWTSGRDYEQYF.

This clone was counted a single time. The gene calls are TRBV9 and TRBJ1-2; 7 bases are shared with TRBD1. Germline V gene data show CDR1 as SGDLS and CDR2 as YYNGEE. This CDR3 spans 21 amino acids. V was pared by 3 bases and J by 0 bases, with 23 bases of the junction left unmatched. The CDR3 region has the DNA TGTGCCAGCAGCGACGGCTATACACGACAGGGTCCGGAACCTGCTAACTATGGCTACACCTTC. This codes for CASSDGYTRQGPEPANYGYTF.

The gene calls are TRBV30 and TRBJ1-1, with 10 bases identical to TRBD1. CDR1 is GTSNPN, CDR2 SVGIG, per germline (reference sequence). The junction had 4 bases not matched to a gene; V was cut back by 2 bases and J by 7 bases. The CDR3 consists of 13 residues. CDR3 sequence reads: CAWSQDRGIEAFF. DNA of the CDR3: TGTGCCTGGAGTCAGGACAGGGGGATTGAAGCTTTCTTT. The full variable domain, in which reference TRBV30 and TRBJ1-1 provide the parts outside the CDR3, is SQTIHQWPATLVQPVGSPLSLECTVEGTSNPNLYWYRQAAGRGLQLLFYSVGIGQISSEVPQNLSASRPQDRQFILSSKKLLLSDSGFYLCAWSQDRGIEAFFGQGTRLTVV.

This clone has just a few counts. The DNA of the CDR3 is TGTGCCAGTAGTATGAACACAGGGGGCCCTGAAAAACTGTTTTTT. It codes for CASSMNTGGPEKLFF. This chain links TRBV19 with TRBJ1-4; TRBD1 matches at 9 bases. With 3 bases clipped from V and 7 bases from J, the junction kept 6 bases outside the gene matches. This CDR3 region has 15 residues. Germline V lookup: CDR1 LNHDA, CDR2 SQIVND (reference sequence).

With respect to this clone: The junction departs from the called germline gene at one end, perhaps through a read error. The chain employs TRBV7-6 and TRBJ2-2; no clear D. The CDR3 is 14 amino acids. Germline CDR1 and CDR2: SGHVS and FNYEAQ. The CDR3 protein is CASSLAVNTAELFF. In nucleotides, the CDR3 is TGTGCCAGCAGCTTAGCTGTAAACACCGCGGAGCTGTTTTTT. Full variable domain (rest looked up from reference TRBV7-6 and TRBJ2-2): GAGVSQSPRYKVTKRGQDVALRCDPISGHVSLYWYRQALGQGPEFLTYFNYEAQQDKSGLPNDRFSAERPEGSISTLTIQRTEQRDSAMYRCASSLAVNTAELFFGEGSRLTVL.

The rearrangement uses TRBV5-1 and TRBJ2-2, with 7 positions matching TRBD1. This CDR3 has 15 amino acids. Trimming removed 2 bases from V and 0 bases from J; junction bases left unmatched: 1. The V gene's germline CDR1 is SGHRS and CDR2 YFSETQ. CDR3 DNA: TGCGCCAGCAGCTTAGGGGGCGCGAACACCGGGGAGCTGTTTTTT. Translated, it gives CASSLGGANTGELFF.

This chain uses TRBV6-5 with TRBJ2-7; D gene unclear. CDR3 length: 13 amino acids. Germline CDR1 MNHEY, CDR2 SVGAGI. V lost 6 bases to trimming and J lost 1 base, with 10 bases between them. The CDR3 is CASRLGLSYEQYF. CDR3 nucleotides: TGTGCCAGCAGGCTTGGCCTTTCCTACGAGCAGTACTTC.

On this clone itself: This sample includes further DNA sequences coding for the same CDR3. The V and J genes are TRBV12-3 or TRBV12-4 and TRBJ1-5; D is uncertain. The ends were cut back, 2 bases at V and 3 bases at J, with 5 bases in the middle. There are 13 residues in the CDR3. For the CDR3, the DNA is TGTGCCAGCAGTTTAACAGACAATCAGCCCCAGCATTTT. Amino acids: CASSLTDNQPQHF.

This clone was found a few times. V is TRBV19 and J is TRBJ2-3, with 13 bases matching TRBD2. The length of the CDR3 is 16 residues. The J segment lost 6 bases and the V segment lost 5 bases, leaving 8 bases of the junction unmatched. CDR1 is LNHDA and CDR2 is SQIVND in the germline V gene (reference sequence). The CDR3 loop reads CASSLTSGRLLDTQYF. The DNA for the CDR3 is TGTGCCAGTAGTTTGACTAGCGGGAGGTTACTGGATACGCAGTATTTT. The full variable domain, its missing parts supplied by reference TRBV19 and TRBJ2-3, is DGGITQSPKYLFRKEGQNVTLSCEQNLNHDAMYWYRQDPGQGLRLIYYSQIVNDFQKGDIAEGYSVSREKKESFPLTVTSAQKNPTAFYLCASSLTSGRLLDTQYFGPGTRLTVL.

The rearrangement joins TRBV19 to TRBJ1-1, with D perhaps TRBD1 (6 bases). The CDR3 has 13 amino acids. Trimming took 5 bases from V and 3 from J, leaving 10 bases between them. Germline-derived CDR1 and CDR2 are LNHDA and SQIVND (reference sequence). CDR3 protein: CASSPDSYTEAFF. The CDR3 nucleotides read TGTGCCAGTAGTCCGGACAGTTACACTGAAGCTTTCTTT.

This rearrangement joins TRBV4-1 to TRBJ1-2; TRBD1 matches at 7 bases. The CDR3 length is 15 residues. Germline CDR1 and CDR2: MGHRA and YSYEKL. Trimming at V came to 0 bases and at J to 6 bases, leaving 7 bases not matched to a gene. CDR3 nucleotide sequence: TGCGCCAGCAGCCAAGATCCGGGACAGATAAATGGCTACACCTTC. Protein sequence: CASSQDPGQINGYTF.

The chain recombines TRBV19 with TRBJ2-2; TRBD2 matches 7 bases. This CDR3 is built from 15 residues. Germline CDR1 LNHDA, CDR2 SQIVND (reference sequence). V dropped 9 bases and J dropped 4; count of bases not matched to a gene: 11. The DNA of the CDR3 is TGTGCCAGCCTCCCCCGGGAGGCGAGCACCGGGGAGCTGTTTTTT. The encoded protein is CASLPREASTGELFF.

The V and J genes are TRBV12-5 and TRBJ1-1; weak D call: TRBD1 (6 bases). The CDR3 extends over 15 amino acids. Germline-derived CDR1 and CDR2 are LGHNT and FRNRAP. Trimming removed 1 base from V and 0 bases from J, with 9 bases in between. The CDR3 sequence: CASGLAGAMNTEAFF. In DNA, the CDR3 is TGTGCTAGTGGTTTGGCAGGGGCAATGAACACTGAAGCTTTCTTT. Complete variable domain (other parts from reference TRBV12-5 and TRBJ1-1): DARVTQTPRHKVTEMGQEVTMRCQPILGHNTVFWYRQTMMQGLELLAYFRNRAPLDDSGMPKDRFSAEMPDATLATLKIQPSEPRDSAVYFCASGLAGAMNTEAFFGQGTRLTVV.

This clone was counted between two and nine times. V is TRBV19 and J is TRBJ1-1; perhaps TRBD1 as D (6 bases). Trimming shortened V by 3 bases and J by 4 bases, and 12 bases separated the two germline ends. The CDR3 covers 14 residues. The germline gives CDR1 LNHDA, CDR2 SQIVND (reference sequence). The CDR3 reads CASSIHIGGTEAFF. The DNA for the CDR3 is TGTGCCAGTAGTATCCACATAGGGGGCACTGAAGCTTTCTTT.